This TCR beta chain was found in a study of CD8 T cells in Susac syndrome. Study-wide findings and caveats: The authors acknowledged that their TCR sequencing and HLA analysis involved a relatively small number of individuals.

Sequencing of TCR beta, carried out with a high-throughput approach, was applied to CD8+ and CD4+ T cells from the blood. The germline gives CDR1 MNHEY, CDR2 SMNVEV (reference sequence). The V end was cut by 3 bases, the J end by 2 bases, with 10 bases between. The CDR3 runs to 14 residues. Notes on this clonotype: The antigen is not known.

Random hexamers were used to reverse transcribe an amount of about 0.45 to 1 ug RNA. TCRdb called the immunoSEQ multiplex PCR reads again in MiXCR, with one record for every CDR3 protein. The data contain roughly 120,000 distinct CDR3 sequences, around 92% of them singletons. The sequence was obtained from a human donor with multiple sclerosis. The chain couples TRBV27 to TRBJ1-2; D gene unclear. What was sequenced was CD4+ T cells from PBMCs. CDR3 nucleotides: TGTGCCAGCAGTTTGGGTCGGCAGAACTATGGCTACACCTTC. Translating it yields CASSLGRQNYGYTF.